This T cell receptor (beta chain) comes out of a study of blood T cells in healthy people across ages. Background on the study: Template switching recovered approximately one barcoded beta molecule for every two T cells.

This clonotype was seen many times. Its antigen remains unidentified. Study conclusions and caveats: Possibly, changes in expanded clonotypes were confounded because donor CMV status was unknown.

PBMCs were isolated at a quantity of at least 7 million per sample. Per the germline V gene, CDR1 is SQVTM and CDR2 is ANQGSEA. The CDR3 length is 11 residues. Between the trimmed V and J ends, which lost 1 base and 4 bases, there was a span of 4 bases. A second about 7 to 11 cycle PCR used barcoded and J-beta primers. Each cDNA molecule carried a tag from a template-switch adaptor that contained 12 random nucleotides. TCRdb reprocessed the 5' RACE reads via MiXCR and lists one record per CDR3 protein. The sample yields 550,000 to 750,000 distinct CDR3 sequences, more than 20% seen once. The receptor's source is a man aged 70-80 years in good health. This chain links TRBV29-1 with TRBJ1-2; no clear D gene. The sample was blood. The CDR3 sequence is CSVEVGYGYTF. Here the CDR3 DNA reads TGCAGCGTTGAAGTCGGCTATGGCTACACCTTC.